This is a list of T cell receptor beta chains from one sample in a study of cytomegalovirus exposure and HLA in healthy donors. Sequencing was performed with immunoSEQ multiplex PCR; in TCRdb, only in-frame clones are kept and a portion is missing. This table has under 110,000 clones, 60% to 75% appearing once. Sequencing was done on a sample of PBMCs. The receptors were gathered from a woman aged 40 to 50 in good health and CMV-seronegative. Both conserved end residues are part of each CDR3. A D gene is named only where the DNA matches it firmly. Size values are once, few and many counts, or a class for expanded clones, and some rows have none.

v_gene,j_gene,abundance,d_gene,CDR3nt,CDR3aa
TRBV2,TRBJ2-7,.,TRBD1,TGTGCCAGCAGAAAGGGACAGGGTGACTACGAGCAGTACTTC,CASRKGQGDYEQYF
TRBV11-2,TRBJ2-7,.,.,TGTGCCAGCCAGACAGTCGAAGGCGAGCAGTACTTC,CASQTVEGEQYF
TRBV4-2,TRBJ2-7,.,TRBD2,TGTGCCAGCAGCCAATTGGGACTAGCGCCCTCCTACGAGCAGTACTTC,CASSQLGLAPSYEQYF
TRBV4-3,TRBJ1-4,few,.,TGCGCCAGCAGCCCAACCCTCCGCAGGAATAATGAAAAACTGTTTTTT,CASSPTLRRNNEKLFF
TRBV13,TRBJ2-3,.,.,TGTGCCAGCAGCTTAGTCCGAGATACGCAGTATTTT,CASSLVRDTQYF
TRBV7-9,TRBJ2-4,.,TRBD1,TGTGCCAGCAGCGCGACAGGGGGGGAAGCCAAAAACATTCAGTACTTC,CASSATGGEAKNIQYF
TRBV7-9,TRBJ1-2,.,TRBD1,TGTGCCAGCAGCTTAGTAGGTCGACAGGGGATCTATGGCTACACCTTC,CASSLVGRQGIYGYTF
TRBV6-6,TRBJ2-1,.,TRBD2,TGTGCCAGCAGTTACTCTTGGCGGGAGCCTCTCGAGTTCTTC,CASSYSWREPLEFF
TRBV6-1,TRBJ1-5,.,.,TGTGCCAGCAACCTCAAGGACAGAAATCAGCCCCAGCATTTT,CASNLKDRNQPQHF
TRBV10-3,TRBJ2-1,few,TRBD1,TGTGCCATCGCCGGACAGGGACCCAATGAGCAGTTCTTC,CAIAGQGPNEQFF
TRBV2,TRBJ1-5,.,TRBD1,TGTGCCAGCAGTGGGGCAGGGGGAAATCAGCCCCAGCATTTT,CASSGAGGNQPQHF
TRBV14,TRBJ1-4,.,TRBD1,TGTGCCAGCAGCTACCGGGACAGGGGGCGGGATGAAAAACTGTTTTTT,CASSYRDRGRDEKLFF
TRBV7-9,TRBJ1-5,few,.,TGTGCCAATTGCAGGGTTTCTTCTTACGGCAATCAGCCCCAGCATTTT,CANCRVSSYGNQPQHF
TRBV5-1,TRBJ2-1,.,.,TGCGCCAGCAGCCTACGGGATCAGGGGCCCCCATACAATGAGCAGTTCTTC,CASSLRDQGPPYNEQFF
TRBV11-2,TRBJ2-4,few,.,TGTGCCAGCAGCTTAGGGACAGACCAGGTTTTGGCCAAAAACATTCAGTACTTC,CASSLGTDQVLAKNIQYF
TRBV25-1,TRBJ2-3,few,.,TGTGCCAGCAGTGACCAGTTTACGCAGTATTTT,CASSDQFTQYF
TRBV19,TRBJ2-7,.,.,TGTGCCAGTAGCAATGGGGGCGAGCAGTACTTC,CASSNGGEQYF
TRBV15,TRBJ2-3,.,TRBD2,TGTGCCACCAGCAGAGATAGAAGCGGGGAACGCACAGATACGCAGTATTTT,CATSRDRSGERTDTQYF
TRBV29-1,TRBJ2-3,.,TRBD2,TGCAGCACCCCGGGTTCTAGCGGGGGGTCCACAGATACGCAGTATTTT,CSTPGSSGGSTDTQYF
TRBV11-2,TRBJ2-3,.,.,TGTGCCAGCAGCTTAGATCGTCCCGGAGATACGCAGTATTTT,CASSLDRPGDTQYF
TRBV7-2,TRBJ2-3,.,TRBD2,TGTGCCAGCAGCTTAGACGCGGGGAGGGGCTTTAGCACAGATACGCAGTATTTT,CASSLDAGRGFSTDTQYF
TRBV13,TRBJ2-1,.,TRBD2,TGTGCCAGCAGGGCTAGCGGGAGAGGGATCAATGAGCAGTTCTTC,CASRASGRGINEQFF
TRBV4-1,TRBJ2-3,.,.,TGCGCCAGCAGCCGAACTAGTCCCGCAGATACGCAGTATTTT,CASSRTSPADTQYF
TRBV28,TRBJ2-7,.,.,TGTGCCAGCAGTTTCGGGTTATCCTACGAGCAGTACTTC,CASSFGLSYEQYF
TRBV4-3,TRBJ2-1,few,TRBD2,TGCGCCAGCAGCCAAGAGGACCGTCTGGCTAGCGGGATCTACAATGAGCAGTTCTTC,CASSQEDRLASGIYNEQFF
TRBV4-1,TRBJ2-7,.,.,TGCGCCAGCAGCCAAGATCCCGGGATCCCCGTCTACGAGCAGTACTTC,CASSQDPGIPVYEQYF
TRBV7-8,TRBJ2-3,.,.,TGTGCCAGCAGCCCCGGTACCGCCCGACAGTCTTCGGCGGATACGCAGTATTTT,CASSPGTARQSSADTQYF
TRBV7-9,TRBJ2-7,.,.,TGTGCCAGCAGCTCCCGGGTCTCCTACGAGCAGTACTTC,CASSSRVSYEQYF
TRBV29-1,TRBJ2-3,.,.,TGCAGCGTTCGGGCAGGGGTGGCAGATACGCAGTATTTT,CSVRAGVADTQYF
TRBV23-1,TRBJ2-5,.,.,TGCGCCAGCAGTCGAATCTTCTCTGAGTACCAAGAGACCCAGTACTTC,CASSRIFSEYQETQYF
TRBV4-3,TRBJ2-1,.,.,TGCGCCAGCAGCCAATCTTTGGGGCAGCCCCACTACAATGAGCAGTTCTTC,CASSQSLGQPHYNEQFF
TRBV5-1,TRBJ2-3,.,TRBD2,TGCGCCGGAGCTAGCGGGGATGCCACAGATACGCAGTATTTT,CAGASGDATDTQYF
TRBV30,TRBJ1-3,.,.,TGTGCCTGGAGTGTGGGGTCGGGAAGCTCTGGAAACACCATATATTTT,CAWSVGSGSSGNTIYF